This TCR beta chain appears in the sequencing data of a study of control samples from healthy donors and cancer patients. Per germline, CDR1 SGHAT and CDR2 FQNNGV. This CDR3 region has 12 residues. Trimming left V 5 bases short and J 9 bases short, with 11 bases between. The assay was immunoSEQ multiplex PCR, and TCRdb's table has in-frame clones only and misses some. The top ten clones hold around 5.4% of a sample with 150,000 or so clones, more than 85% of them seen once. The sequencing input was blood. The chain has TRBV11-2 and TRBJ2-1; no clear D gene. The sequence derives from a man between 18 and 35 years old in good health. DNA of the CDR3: TGTGCCAGCAGCACGGGCGCAGGTGAGCAGTTCTTC. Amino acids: CASSTGAGEQFF.